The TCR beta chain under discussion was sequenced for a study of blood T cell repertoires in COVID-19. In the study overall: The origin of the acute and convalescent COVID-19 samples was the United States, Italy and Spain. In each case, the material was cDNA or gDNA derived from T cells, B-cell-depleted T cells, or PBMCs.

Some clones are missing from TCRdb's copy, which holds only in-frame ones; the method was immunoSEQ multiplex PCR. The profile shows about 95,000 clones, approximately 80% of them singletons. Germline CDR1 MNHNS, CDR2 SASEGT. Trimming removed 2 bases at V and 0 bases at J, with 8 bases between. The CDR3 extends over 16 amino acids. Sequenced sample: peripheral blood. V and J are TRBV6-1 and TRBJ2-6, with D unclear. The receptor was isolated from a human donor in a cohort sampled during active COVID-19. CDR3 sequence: CASSEFFGSGANVLTF. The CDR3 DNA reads TGTGCCAGCAGTGAATTTTTCGGCTCTGGGGCCAACGTCCTGACTTTC.